The T cell receptor (beta chain) described here comes from a study of T cells generated in artificial thymic organoids (dated by TCRdb to the late 2010s). About the study as a whole: The study compared TCR alpha and beta CDR3 repertoires of CD8 single positive T cells derived from in vitro artificial thymic organoids with the repertoires of thymic and peripheral blood naive CD8 T cells. The displayed repertoire sequencing data were described as being representative of three independent experiments.

Healthy adult donors provided the non-mobilized peripheral blood. Enrichment of primary CD8+ T cells was performed with magnetic beads using the Miltenyi CD8+ T cell Isolation Kit. Naive CD8 T cells from blood were sorted by FACS as CD3+TCRalphabeta+CD8+CD45RO-CCR7+ cells prior to RNA extraction. Total RNA was purified from around 40,000 to 200,000 sorted cells per sample with the RNeasy Micro kit, and quality checked on an Agilent RNA 6000 Nano chip. The CDR3 spans 18 residues, from the cysteine through the phenylalanine. The DNA shown is the 54-base CDR3, in frame from base 1. For CDR1 and CDR2, the germline V gene lists MGHRA and YSYEKL. The junction carries 14 bases between V and J, which are trimmed by 0 bases and 0 bases respectively. With regard to this clonotype: It lacks a known antigen. The input lacks base qualities; no much larger clone sits a single base away.

What the research found in general, with its limitations: The TCR clonotype diversity of organoid-derived CD8 single positive T cells was physiological and comparable to that of naive CD8 T cells from thymus and blood.

TCRalpha and TCRbeta libraries were amplified in separate semi-nested PCR reactions using Advantage 2 and reverse primers located in the TRAC or TRBC constant regions. The amount of total RNA used for first-strand cDNA synthesis ranged from roughly 3.5 to 550 ng. TCR cDNA libraries were made by 5'-RACE with the SMARTer PCR cDNA Synthesis kit, using a poly-dT primer for first-strand synthesis. Semi-nested constant-region reverse primers carried 5-nucleotide sample-specific barcodes, and products were cleaned with the Zymo DNA Clean and Concentrator-5 kit. Up to ten barcoded samples were pooled, ligated to Illumina adaptors and sequenced as 2 x 150 bp paired-end reads on an Illumina MiSeq. Processing in the source paper ran as follows. Demultiplexed reads were aligned with BLAT to a custom library of all human TRAV, TRAJ, TRBV, TRBD and TRBJ combinations from IMGT. The best BLAT hits were picked using pslCDnaFilter (-maxAligns=1, -ignoreIntrons), and custom Perl scripts were used to calculate clonotype frequencies. TCRdb applied fastp at Q25 and MiXCR to the public reads, then kept only in-frame beta chains. Identical CDR3 proteins give one entry, which carries the most common genes and DNA. The V and J calls were not made by the authors but by TCRdb's processing. The sample yields more than 3,000 distinct CDR3 sequences; approximately 34% were counted once. In total, the top ten clones hold 2.4% of the sample.

Sequencing was performed on naive CD8+ T cells from blood. Taken with the paper, the label for cell subset or site translates to: CD3+TCRalphabeta+CD8SP T cells; for blood, CD45RO-CCR7+ naive CD8+ T cells. This clonotype was obtained from a human donor who gave cord blood stem cells for thymic organoid culture, a cardiac surgery patient who gave postnatal thymus, or a blood donor (not recorded which). The sequence joins TRBV4-1 to TRBJ2-2; a tentative D match to TRBD1 spans 5 bases. The CDR3 protein: CASSQDLGRLSNTGELFF. Read as DNA, the sequence is TGCGCCAGCAGCCAAGATCTGGGGCGTTTATCGAACACCGGGGAGCTGTTTTTT.